These T cell receptor beta chains were read from a single sample in a study of human T cells and chemical hapten exposure. TCRdb re-derived calls from the RACE reads in MiXCR, one entry per CDR3 protein. The repertoire holds 250,000 to 300,000 distinct CDR3 sequences, about 7.7% seen once, with 0.9% to 1.5% in the top ten. Sequenced here: whole blood, sampled in connection with sensitization to the hapten diphenylcyclopropenone (DPC). These receptors were obtained from a man between 18 and 29 years old with alopecia areata. Some clones in this sample may be carry-over from other donors' samples. The CDR3 runs from the conserved cysteine through the conserved F or W. Each record gives: CDR3 protein, CDR3 DNA, CDR3 length, J gene, V gene, clone size, D gene. D genes are given only for firm matches. Clone size is shown for a subset of rows, as once, few, many or a class of expanded clone.

CASSTQAGAPSGANVLTF	TGCGCCAGCAGCACTCAAGCCGGAGCGCCGTCTGGGGCCAACGTCCTGACTTTC	18	TRBJ2-6	TRBV5-1	.	.
CASSLVGQGLTEAFF	TGTGCCAGCAGCTTGGTTGGCCAGGGGCTCACTGAAGCTTTCTTT	15	TRBJ1-1	TRBV5-5	.	.
CAIFPGQGRHEQYF	TGTGCCATCTTTCCGGGACAGGGGCGGCACGAGCAGTACTTC	14	TRBJ2-7	TRBV28	few	TRBD1
CASSYGQTGPQHF	TGTGCCAGCAGCTACGGACAGACAGGGCCCCAGCATTTT	13	TRBJ1-5	TRBV7-9	.	.
CASSAPTVGGTEAFF	TGTGCCAGCAGTGCCCCTACCGTGGGGGGCACTGAAGCTTTCTTT	15	TRBJ1-1	TRBV25-1	few	.
CASSSGAGTGASNEQFF	TGTGCCAGCAGCTCAGGGGCCGGGACAGGGGCTAGCAATGAGCAGTTCTTC	17	TRBJ2-1	TRBV7-9	few	TRBD1
CASSHPRGPEAFF	TGCGCCAGCAGCCACCCAAGGGGCCCTGAAGCTTTCTTT	13	TRBJ1-1	TRBV4-1	few	.
CASSYMASGGDEQFF	TGTGCCAGCAGTTACATGGCTAGCGGGGGCGATGAGCAGTTCTTC	15	TRBJ2-1	TRBV6-2/TRBV6-3	few	TRBD2
CASRKDRFYSGANVLTF	TGTGCCAGCAGAAAAGACAGGTTCTACTCTGGGGCCAACGTCCTGACTTTC	17	TRBJ2-6	TRBV7-2	many	.
CASSAGPGVQETQYF	TGCGCCAGCAGCGCTGGGCCGGGGGTCCAAGAGACCCAGTACTTC	15	TRBJ2-5	TRBV4-3	few	.
CASSLTQTAEETQYF	TGTGCCAGCAGCTTAACGCAGACGGCCGAAGAGACCCAGTACTTC	15	TRBJ2-5	TRBV7-9	many	.
CASSQLDEGYTF	TGTGCCAGCAGTCAGCTCGACGAGGGCTACACCTTC	12	TRBJ1-2	TRBV6-5	few	.
CASSFTGLDTQYF	TGTGCCAGCAGCTTCACAGGGCTAGATACGCAGTATTTT	13	TRBJ2-3	TRBV11-3	few	.
CASVVRLNEKLFF	TGTGCCAGCGTGGTTAGGCTTAATGAAAAACTGTTTTTT	13	TRBJ1-4	TRBV2	many	.
CASSFTSSYNEQFF	TGTGCCAGCAGTTTTACAAGCTCCTACAATGAGCAGTTCTTC	14	TRBJ2-1	TRBV12-3/TRBV12-4	.	.
CASSSDSSYTF	TGTGCCAGCAGCTCGGACAGTAGCTACACCTTC	11	TRBJ1-2	TRBV7-9	few	.
CASSQDSLAKNIQYF	TGCGCCAGCAGCCAGGACAGTCTGGCCAAAAACATTCAGTACTTC	15	TRBJ2-4	TRBV4-3	few	.
CASSSTPGATGNTIYF	TGTGCCAGCAGCTCGACTCCAGGGGCTACTGGAAACACCATATATTTT	16	TRBJ1-3	TRBV7-8	few	.
CASSLGVAGTYNEQFF	TGTGCCAGCAGTCTGGGCGTAGCGGGGACGTACAATGAGCAGTTCTTC	16	TRBJ2-1	TRBV27	.	TRBD2
CSVVVGSGGGYTF	TGCAGCGTTGTTGTCGGGTCGGGCGGTGGCTACACCTTC	13	TRBJ1-2	TRBV29-1	.	.
CASSQGGGNSNQPQHF	TGTGCCAGCAGCCAAGGAGGGGGCAATTCCAATCAGCCCCAGCATTTT	16	TRBJ1-5	TRBV6-1	.	TRBD1
CASSGPGLPSDTQYF	TGTGCCAGCAGCGGACCGGGACTCCCCTCCGATACGCAGTATTTT	15	TRBJ2-3	TRBV9	few	.
CASSDSTNTGELFF	TGTGCCAGCAGTGACAGTACCAACACCGGGGAGCTGTTTTTT	14	TRBJ2-2	TRBV6-4	few	.
CATSQAGGQETQYF	TGTGCCACCAGCCAAGCGGGGGGCCAAGAGACCCAGTACTTC	14	TRBJ2-5	TRBV15	.	TRBD2
CSAKPTGIDNSPLHF	TGCAGTGCGAAACCGACGGGTATAGATAATTCACCCCTCCACTTT	15	TRBJ1-6	TRBV20-1	.	.
CASSYDLSASTDTQYF	TGTGCCAGCAGTTACGACCTTAGCGCGTCGACAGATACGCAGTATTTT	16	TRBJ2-3	TRBV6-6	few	.